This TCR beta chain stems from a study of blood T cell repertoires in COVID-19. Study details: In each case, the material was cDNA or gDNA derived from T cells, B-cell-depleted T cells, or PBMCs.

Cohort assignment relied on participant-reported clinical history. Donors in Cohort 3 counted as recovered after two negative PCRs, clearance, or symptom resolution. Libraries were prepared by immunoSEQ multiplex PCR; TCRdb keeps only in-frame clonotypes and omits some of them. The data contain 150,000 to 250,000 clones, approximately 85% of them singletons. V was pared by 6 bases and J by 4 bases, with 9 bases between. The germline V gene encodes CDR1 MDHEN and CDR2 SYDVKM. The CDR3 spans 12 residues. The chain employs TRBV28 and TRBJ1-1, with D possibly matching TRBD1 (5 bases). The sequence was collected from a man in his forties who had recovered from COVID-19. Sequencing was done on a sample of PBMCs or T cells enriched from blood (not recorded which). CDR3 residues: CASRTGGTEAFF. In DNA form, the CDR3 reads TGTGCCAGCAGGACGGGGGGCACTGAAGCTTTCTTT.